The 7 T cell receptor beta chains presented below share a single source sample, sequenced in a study of cytomegalovirus exposure and HLA in healthy donors. Sequenced by immunoSEQ multiplex PCR; TCRdb stores in-frame clones only, minus some. The sample yields 150,000 to 200,000 clones, roughly 86% seen once. Sequencing was carried out using PBMCs. These receptors were collected from a woman aged 18-29 years in good health and CMV-seronegative.

The chain is built from TRBV5-4 and TRBJ2-5; 8 bases align to TRBD2. The germline V gene has CDR1 SGHNT and CDR2 YYREEE (reference sequence). V shed 2 bases, J shed 5 bases, and the junction held 5 bases outside the gene matches. CDR3 length: 14 residues. CDR3 sequence: CASSFGGAPETQYF. The CDR3 region has the DNA TGTGCCAGCAGCTTCGGGGGGGCTCCTGAGACCCAGTACTTC. The variable domain in full, completed from reference TRBV5-4 and TRBJ2-5, reads ETGVTQSPTHLIKTRGQQVTLRCSSQSGHNTVSWYQQALGQGPQFIFQYYREEENGRGNFPPRFSGLQFPNYSSELNVNALELDDSALYLCASSFGGAPETQYFGPGTRLLVL.

The chain is built from TRBV29-1 and TRBJ2-3; 10 bases map to TRBD2. CDR3 size: 16 residues. Germline V gene data show CDR1 as SQVTM and CDR2 as ANQGSEA. V shed 5 bases, J shed 0 bases, and the junction held 8 bases outside the gene matches. The CDR3 reads CSVFKLAGTSTDTQYF. CDR3 DNA sequence: TGCAGCGTTTTCAAACTAGCGGGGACTAGCACAGATACGCAGTATTTT.

The chain is built from TRBV6-5 and TRBJ2-5; TRBD2 is a possible D gene (6 bases). The CDR3 totals 15 residues. With 0 bases removed from V and 1 base from J, the gap between germline ends came to 9 bases. Looked up from germline, CDR1 is MNHEY and CDR2 is SVGAGI. The CDR3 sequence is CASSYSPSAQETQYF. CDR3 coding DNA: TGTGCCAGCAGTTACTCACCTAGCGCCCAAGAGACCCAGTACTTC.

The chain combines TRBV19 with TRBJ2-7, with TRBD2 as a possible D gene (6 bases). This CDR3 is built from 17 residues. Per germline, CDR1 LNHDA and CDR2 SQIVND (reference sequence). V dropped 2 bases and J dropped 0 bases, with 17 bases sitting between them. CDR3 residues: CASSILVASGRSYEQYF. For the CDR3, the DNA is TGTGCCAGTAGTATACTGGTAGCGAGCGGGCGCTCCTACGAGCAGTACTTC.

This clone was counted a single time. This chain joins TRBV6-5 and TRBJ1-5; a possible D gene is TRBD1 (6 bases). Germline lookup yields CDR1 MNHEY and CDR2 SVGAGI. The CDR3 is 13 amino acids. Trimming removed 6 bases from V and 5 bases from J, with 11 bases in between. The CDR3: CASRSDSYQPQHF. CDR3 bases: TGTGCCAGCAGATCGGACAGTTATCAGCCCCAGCATTTT.

CDR3 amino acids: CASSPRLGRLAGGITYEQYF. The CDR3 DNA is TGTGCCAGCAGCCCACGACTAGGACGACTAGCGGGGGGTATAACCTACGAGCAGTACTTC. The V gene is TRBV7-6, the J gene TRBJ2-7; the match to TRBD2 covers 13 bases. From germline, CDR1 is SGHVS and CDR2 FNYEAQ. Trimming at V came to 5 bases and at J to 2 bases, leaving 18 bases not matched to a gene. The CDR3 contains 20 residues.

The chain couples TRBV7-9 to TRBJ1-1; D is unclear. V dropped 5 bases and J dropped 1 base, with 17 bases sitting between them. Germline V gene lookup returns CDR1 SEHNR and CDR2 FQNEAQ (reference sequence). This CDR3 comprises 16 residues. The CDR3 DNA follows: TGTGCCAGCAGCCCCCTCGGTGGACTCGCGAACACTGAAGCTTTCTTT. Translating gives CASSPLGGLANTEAFF.